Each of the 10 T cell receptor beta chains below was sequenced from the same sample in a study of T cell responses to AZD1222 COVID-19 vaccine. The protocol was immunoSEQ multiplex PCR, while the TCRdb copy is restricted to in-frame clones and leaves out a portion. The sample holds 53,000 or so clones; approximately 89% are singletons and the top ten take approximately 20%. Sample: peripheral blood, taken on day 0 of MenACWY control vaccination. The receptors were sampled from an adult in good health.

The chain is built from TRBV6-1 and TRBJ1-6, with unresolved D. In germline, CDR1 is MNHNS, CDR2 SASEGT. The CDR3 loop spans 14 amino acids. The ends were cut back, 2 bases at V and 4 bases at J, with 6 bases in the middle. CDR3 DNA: TGTGCCAGCAGTGAACCCAGTTATAATTCACCCCTCCACTTT. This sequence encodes CASSEPSYNSPLHF.

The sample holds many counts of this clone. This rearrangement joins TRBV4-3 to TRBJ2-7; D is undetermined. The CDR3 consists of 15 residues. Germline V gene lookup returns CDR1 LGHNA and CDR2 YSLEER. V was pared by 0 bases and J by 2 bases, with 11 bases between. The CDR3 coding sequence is TGCGCCAGCAGCCAAGATGTGGCCGTGCCCTACGAGCAGTACTTC. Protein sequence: CASSQDVAVPYEQYF.

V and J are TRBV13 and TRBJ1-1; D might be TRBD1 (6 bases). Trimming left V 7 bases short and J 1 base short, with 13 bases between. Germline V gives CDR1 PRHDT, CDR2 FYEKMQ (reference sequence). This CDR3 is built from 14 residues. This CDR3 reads CASTRDRRNTEAFF. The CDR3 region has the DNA TGTGCCAGCACTCGAGACAGGCGGAACACTGAAGCTTTCTTT.

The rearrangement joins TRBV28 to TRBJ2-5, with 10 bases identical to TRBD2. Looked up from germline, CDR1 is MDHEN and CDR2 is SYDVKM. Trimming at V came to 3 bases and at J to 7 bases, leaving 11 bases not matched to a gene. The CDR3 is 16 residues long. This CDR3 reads CASSLPGTSVRGTQYF. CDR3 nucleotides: TGTGCCAGCAGTTTGCCGGGGACTAGCGTTAGAGGGACCCAGTACTTC.

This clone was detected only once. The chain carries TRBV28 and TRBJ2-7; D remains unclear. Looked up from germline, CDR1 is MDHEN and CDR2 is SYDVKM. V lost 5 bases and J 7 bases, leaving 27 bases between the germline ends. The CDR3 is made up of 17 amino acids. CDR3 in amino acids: CASSPPLYRATKEEQYF. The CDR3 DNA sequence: TGTGCCAGCAGTCCTCCCCTATACCGGGCCACGAAGGAAGAGCAGTACTTC.

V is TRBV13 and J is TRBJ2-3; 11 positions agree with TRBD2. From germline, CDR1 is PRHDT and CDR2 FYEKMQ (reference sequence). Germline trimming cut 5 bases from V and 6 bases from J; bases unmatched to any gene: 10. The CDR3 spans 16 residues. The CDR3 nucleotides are TGTGCCAGCAGCAGGGGGACTAGCGGTCTGGGTGATACGCAGTATTTT. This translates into CASSRGTSGLGDTQYF.

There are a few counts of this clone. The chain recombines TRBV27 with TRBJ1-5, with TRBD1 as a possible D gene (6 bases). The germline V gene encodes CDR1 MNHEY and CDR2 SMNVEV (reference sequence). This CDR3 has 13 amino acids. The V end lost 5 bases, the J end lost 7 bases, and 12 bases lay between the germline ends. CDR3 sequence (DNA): TGTGCCAGCAGTCGACAGGTGGGGCAGCCCCAGCATTTT. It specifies CASSRQVGQPQHF.

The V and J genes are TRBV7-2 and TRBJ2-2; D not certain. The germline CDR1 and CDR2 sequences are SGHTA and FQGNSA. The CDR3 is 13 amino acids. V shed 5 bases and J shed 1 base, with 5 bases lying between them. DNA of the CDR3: TGTGCCAGCAGCCACAAGAACACCGGGGAGCTGTTTTTT. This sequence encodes CASSHKNTGELFF.

The CDR3 nucleotides are TGCAGCGTTGAGTCCAGGAGCTCCTACGAGCAGTACTTC. Translating it yields CSVESRSSYEQYF. The chain has TRBV29-1 and TRBJ2-7, with D unresolved. Looked up from germline, CDR1 is SQVTM and CDR2 is ANQGSEA. CDR3 length: 13 residues. V lost 3 bases, J lost 0 bases, and 9 bases lay in between.

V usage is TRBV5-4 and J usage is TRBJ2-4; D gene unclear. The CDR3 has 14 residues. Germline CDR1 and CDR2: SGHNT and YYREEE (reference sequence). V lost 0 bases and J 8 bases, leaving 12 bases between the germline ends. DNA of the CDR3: TGTGCCAGCAGCTTGGCGAATGGTGTGGACATTCAGTACTTC. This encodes CASSLANGVDIQYF.